This TCR beta chain was identified during a study of T cells in Graves' hyperthyroidism and ophthalmopathy. Ten or more counts support this clonotype. The antigen remains undetermined. Using RNA transcripts as the source, TCR beta CDR3 regions were amplified. The TCR CDR3 was amplified in a first-round RT-PCR using the HTBI primer set. MiXCR was run by TCRdb on the multiplex PCR reads, yielding one entry per CDR3 protein. The table records about 360,000 distinct CDR3 sequences, roughly 13% of them present only once. Exclusion criteria comprised uncontrolled infection, other autoimmune disease, pregnancy or lactation. CDR1 is SQVTM, CDR2 ANQGSEA, per germline. The CDR3 runs to 13 residues. Trimming removed 2 bases at V and 4 bases at J, with 9 bases between. Whole-study results and caveats: Researchers found most expanded thyroid clonotypes above 0.001 in blood as well.

The sequenced sample was blood. J is TRBJ2-1 and V is TRBV29-1, with D perhaps TRBD2 (5 bases). This TCR derives from a young woman with Graves' hyperthyroidism. The CDR3 region has the DNA TGCAGCGTTGAACTAGCAGATTACAATGAGCAGTTCTTC. Amino acid sequence: CSVELADYNEQFF.